This TCR beta chain stems from a study of T cells after yellow fever vaccination. Study summary: Preparing low-cell-number fractions relied on SMART-Seq v4 Ultra Low Input. Study observations and caveats: Contaminating bulk clonotypes could be abundant in FACS-sorted repertoires. Researchers noted that a small share of clonotypes showed up in both CD4 and CD8 compartments.

This CDR3 is 16 amino acids long. The V gene end was trimmed by 1 base and the J gene end by 4 bases; junction bases not matched to a gene: 7. CDR1 LNHNV and CDR2 YYDKDF come from the germline V gene (reference sequence). It was through 5'RACE template switching that TCR cDNA was made, with a universal primer site and UMIs added. TCRdb re-called the 5' RACE reads with MiXCR, one entry per CDR3 protein. The table lists 300,000 or so distinct CDR3 sequences, around 6.8% of them singletons. In this sample, this clonotype turned up a few times. Its matching antigen is unknown. The sample in question was PBMCs, obtained about 49 days after the first yellow fever vaccination. The TCR was taken from a man between 18 and 35 years old who received the YFV17D yellow fever vaccine. The chain joins TRBV15 to TRBJ1-1; TRBD1 agrees at 9 bases. The CDR3, as DNA: TGTGCCACCAGCAGAGCCCCGGGACAGGGAGGCACTGAAGCTTTCTTT. Protein sequence: CATSRAPGQGGTEAFF.